Following are 21 T cell receptor beta chains from one sample sequenced in a study of T-cell memory formation after mild COVID-19. TCRdb reprocessed the 5' RACE reads with MiXCR, giving one entry per CDR3 protein. This sample yields more than 350,000 distinct CDR3 sequences, of which around a fifth are seen a single time; around 12% belongs to the top ten. The sequencing sample was made of PBMCs or a T cell subset sorted from them (not recorded which). The source of these receptors is an adult woman who had mild COVID-19 (a few samples of this study predate the infection). Cell type and time point are not known.

The V call is TRBV5-4, the J call TRBJ1-6, with D perhaps matching TRBD1 (6 bases). Trimming shortened V by 0 bases and J by 8 bases, and 15 bases separated the two germline ends. Germline V CDR1 and CDR2: SGHNT, YYREEE (reference sequence). CDR3 size: 16 residues. CDR3 coding DNA: TGTGCCAGCAGCTTGGAACGGGGGGCGCCGTATTCACCCCTCCACTTT. This encodes CASSLERGAPYSPLHF. Based on the CDR3 plus reference TRBV5-4 and TRBJ1-6, the full variable domain is ETGVTQSPTHLIKTRGQQVTLRCSSQSGHNTVSWYQQALGQGPQFIFQYYREEENGRGNFPPRFSGLQFPNYSSELNVNALELDDSALYLCASSLERGAPYSPLHFGNGTRLTVT.

This clonotype was counted a few times. The chain is built from TRBV29-1 and TRBJ2-7; maybe TRBD1 (6 bases). The V end lost 4 bases, the J end lost 7 bases, and 8 bases lay between the germline ends. This CDR3 spans 10 amino acids. Germline V gives CDR1 SQVTM, CDR2 ANQGSEA. The DNA of the CDR3 is TGCAGCGTTGCCGGGACAGAGCAGTACTTC. Amino acid sequence: CSVAGTEQYF.

CDR3 nucleotide sequence: TGTGCCAGCAGCAAGGGCAGGCGAGGGACCGGAACCTACGAGCAGTACTTC. It encodes CASSKGRRGTGTYEQYF. The V and J genes are TRBV21-1 and TRBJ2-7; TRBD1, the table's D call, was not compared with the DNA. TRBV21-1 is annotated as a pseudogene. The CDR3 spans 17 residues.

This chain uses TRBV6-5 with TRBJ1-2; tentatively, D is TRBD1 (5 bases). The CDR3 spans 13 residues. Between the trimmed V and J ends, which lost 6 bases and 3 bases, there was a span of 11 bases. From germline, CDR1 is MNHEY and CDR2 SVGAGI. CDR3 region: CASSRAGHYGYTF. The CDR3 bases are TGTGCCAGCAGCCGGGCGGGGCACTATGGCTACACCTTC.

This clonotype was counted ten times or more. The chain links TRBV20-1 to TRBJ2-1, with 12 bases aligning to TRBD2. The J segment lost 7 bases and the V segment lost 6 bases, leaving 10 bases of the junction unmatched. The germline CDR1 and CDR2 sequences are DFQATT and SNEGSKA (reference sequence). CDR3 length: 15 residues. The CDR3 protein is CSARSTSGRINEQFF. DNA of the CDR3: TGCAGTGCCCGCTCAACTAGCGGGAGGATAAATGAGCAGTTCTTC.

This chain uses TRBV20-1 with TRBJ2-3; D is possibly TRBD1 (6 bases). The length of the CDR3 is 15 residues. CDR1 is DFQATT and CDR2 is SNEGSKA in the germline V gene (reference sequence). Trimming pared 6 bases from V and 0 bases from J, leaving 16 bases between. CDR3 nucleotide sequence: TGCAGTGCAAAAACAGGGAAGACTAGCACAGATACGCAGTATTTT. It yields the protein CSAKTGKTSTDTQYF.

V gene TRBV18 combines with J gene TRBJ1-1; 9 bases are a match to TRBD1. The CDR3 runs to 13 residues. Per the germline V gene, CDR1 is KGHSH and CDR2 is LQKENI. Trimming at V came to 4 bases and at J to 4 bases, leaving 1 base not matched to a gene. CDR3 sequence: CASSQTGGTEAFF. The CDR3 region has the DNA TGTGCCAGCTCACAGACAGGGGGCACTGAAGCTTTCTTT. The full variable domain, rest sourced from reference TRBV18 and TRBJ1-1, is NAGVMQNPRHLVRRRGQEARLRCSPMKGHSHVYWYRQLPEEGLKFMVYLQKENIIDESGMPKERFSAEFPKEGPSILRIQQVVRGDSAAYFCASSQTGGTEAFFGQGTRLTVV.

The CDR3 DNA follows: TGTGCCAGCAGTGCCTTGAGACTAGCAGTGGCGACCGGGGAGCTGTTTTTT. This encodes CASSALRLAVATGELFF. The chain links TRBV2 to TRBJ2-2; the match to TRBD2 covers 7 bases. The germline CDR1 and CDR2 sequences are SNHLY and FYNNEI. Germline trimming cut 4 bases from V and 5 bases from J; bases unmatched to any gene: 13. This CDR3 has 17 amino acids.

This clonotype came up a few times. The V gene is TRBV29-1, the J gene TRBJ2-5; D possibly uses TRBD1 or TRBD2 (5 bases each). The V end lost 1 base, the J end lost 5 bases, and 14 bases lay between the germline ends. The length of the CDR3 is 14 residues. CDR1 SQVTM and CDR2 ANQGSEA come from the germline V gene. CDR3 amino acids: CSVEGAREPETQYF. The CDR3 DNA sequence: TGCAGCGTTGAAGGGGCCAGGGAGCCGGAGACCCAGTACTTC.

This clonotype was counted only a few times. The V gene is TRBV13, the J gene TRBJ2-5; 8 positions match TRBD2. The V gene end was trimmed by 6 bases and the J gene end by 5 bases; junction bases not matched to a gene: 5. CDR1 and CDR2 (germline): PRHDT, FYEKMQ (reference sequence). This CDR3 spans 13 amino acids. CDR3 nucleotides: TGTGCCAGCAGAAGAGCGGGGGTGGAGACCCAGTACTTC. Residues: CASRRAGVETQYF.

This clonotype was seen more than once but under ten times. The rearrangement links TRBV12-3 or TRBV12-4 to TRBJ1-1; D gene uncertain. V was pared by 6 bases and J by 5 bases, with 19 bases between. This CDR3 contains 15 residues. CDR3 loop: CASSNPGHRRTEAFF. In DNA form, the CDR3 reads TGTGCCAGCAGCAATCCGGGCCATAGGAGGACTGAAGCTTTCTTT.

This chain joins TRBV13 and TRBJ1-2; TRBD1 aligns across 8 bases. Looked up from germline, CDR1 is PRHDT and CDR2 is FYEKMQ (reference sequence). J gave up 8 bases and V 2 bases, and 13 bases lay outside the gene matches. This CDR3 region has 16 residues. For the CDR3, the DNA is TGTGCCAGCAGCTTAATATCGGACAGGGCGAGGGAAGGCTACACCTTC. The encoded protein is CASSLISDRAREGYTF.

This clonotype was detected only a few times. The chain uses TRBV5-5 and TRBJ2-3; TRBD2 agrees at 14 bases. J was trimmed by 3 bases and V by 4 bases; bases with no gene match: 10. This CDR3 comprises 18 residues. CDR1 and CDR2 (germline): SGHKS, YYEKEE (reference sequence). The CDR3 DNA follows: TGTGCCAGCAGCGTGGGACTAGCGGGAGAATGGCGGACAGATACGCAGTATTTT. It specifies CASSVGLAGEWRTDTQYF.

This clonotype was recorded only once. This sequence joins TRBV24-1 and TRBJ1-2; D gene ambiguous. The V gene's germline CDR1 is KGHDR and CDR2 SFDVKD. V shed 3 bases and J shed 4 bases, with 11 bases lying between them. The CDR3 contains 14 residues. Here the CDR3 DNA reads TGTGCCACCAGTGATAACCCAGTACTCTATGGCTACACCTTC. Amino acid sequence: CATSDNPVLYGYTF.

This clonotype was counted only a few times. The chain uses TRBV3-1 and TRBJ2-7, with unresolved D. From germline, CDR1 is LGHDT and CDR2 YNNKEL (reference sequence). The ends were cut back, 1 base at V and 4 bases at J, with 11 bases in the middle. The CDR3 runs 14 residues. The CDR3: CASSQALVSYEQYF. The DNA of the CDR3 is TGTGCCAGCAGCCAAGCATTAGTATCGTACGAGCAGTACTTC.

The chain couples TRBV29-1 to TRBJ2-1, with D perhaps TRBD1 (6 bases). Germline assignment: CDR1 SQVTM and CDR2 ANQGSEA. V lost 3 bases to trimming and J lost 10 bases, with 10 bases between them. This CDR3 is 11 amino acids long. The CDR3 bases are TGCAGCGTTGACACAGGGTGGGAGCAGTTCTTC. Its protein is CSVDTGWEQFF.

The J gene is TRBJ2-3, the V gene TRBV20-1; 14 bases map to TRBD2. This CDR3 region has 15 residues. Trimming cost V 7 bases and J 4 bases; bases outside gene matches: 7. Germline CDR1 and CDR2: DFQATT and SNEGSKA (reference sequence). CDR3 protein: CSGLTSGRGADTQYF. The CDR3 DNA reads as TGCAGTGGCTTGACTAGCGGGAGGGGGGCAGATACGCAGTATTTT.

In this sample, this clonotype turned up many times. This sequence joins TRBV15 and TRBJ2-2, with 7 bases identical to TRBD1. The CDR3 consists of 15 residues. Germline-derived CDR1 and CDR2 are LNHNV and YYDKDF (reference sequence). Trimming removed 1 base from V and 5 bases from J; junction bases left unmatched: 4. CDR3 sequence: CATSRGGGRTGELFF. In DNA, the CDR3 is TGTGCCACCAGCAGAGGAGGGGGCCGGACCGGGGAGCTGTTTTTT.

V is TRBV5-1 and J is TRBJ2-1; D possibly corresponds to TRBD2 (6 bases). V was pared by 3 bases and J by 6 bases, with 16 bases between. CDR1 and CDR2 (germline): SGHRS, YFSETQ. The CDR3 runs 15 residues. Here the CDR3 DNA reads TGCGCCAGCAGCTCACTAGCCGACTCTTTCAATGAGCAGTTCTTC. The encoded protein is CASSSLADSFNEQFF. Full variable domain (missing parts from reference TRBV5-1 and TRBJ2-1): KAGVTQTPRYLIKTRGQQVTLSCSPISGHRSVSWYQQTPGQGLQFLFEYFSETQRNKGNFPGRFSGRQFSNSRSEMNVSTLELGDSALYLCASSSLADSFNEQFFGPGTRLTVL.

This clonotype was seen just once. J is TRBJ1-2 and V is TRBV5-1; TRBD1 aligns across 9 bases. J lost 3 bases, V lost 4 bases, and 7 bases had no gene match. From germline, CDR1 is SGHRS and CDR2 YFSETQ. The CDR3 consists of 15 residues. This CDR3 is CASSPRTGADYGYTF. The CDR3 nucleotides read TGCGCCAGCAGCCCCCGGACAGGGGCGGACTATGGCTACACCTTC.

The sample holds a few counts of this clonotype. This chain joins TRBV7-8 and TRBJ1-5, with D uncertain. The CDR3 length is 16 residues. Trimming shortened V by 5 bases and J by 10 bases, and 24 bases separated the two germline ends. The germline CDR1 and CDR2 sequences are SGHVS and FQNEAQ. CDR3 in amino acids: CASSASGGQLEGPQHF. The CDR3 coding sequence is TGTGCCAGCAGCGCAAGTGGAGGGCAGTTGGAGGGTCCCCAGCATTTT.